This entry lists 2 T cell receptor beta chains sequenced from one sample in a study of T cell responses to AZD1222 COVID-19 vaccine. Data came from immunoSEQ multiplex PCR; TCRdb stores just in-frame clones and leaves some out. The sample has 90,000 to 120,000 clones; approximately 90% are singletons. Sequencing used peripheral blood, obtained 28 days after the second AZD1222 dose. All receptors derive from an adult who received the AZD1222 COVID-19 vaccine.

This clone has just a few counts. The CDR3 DNA follows: TGTGCCAGCAGTTTGGGGACCCATTCGGGGCAGCCCCAGCATTTT. Translating it yields CASSLGTHSGQPQHF. The chain employs TRBV28 and TRBJ1-5, with D tentatively TRBD1 (5 bases). With 3 bases removed from V and 7 bases from J, the gap between germline ends came to 16 bases. Germline-derived CDR1 and CDR2 are MDHEN and SYDVKM. The CDR3 sequence is 15 residues long.

This chain connects TRBV19 to TRBJ1-2; 8 bases are a match to TRBD1. J gave up 6 bases and V 2 bases, and 11 bases lay outside the gene matches. The V gene's germline CDR1 is LNHDA and CDR2 SQIVND (reference sequence). The CDR3 has 16 amino acids. In DNA, the CDR3 is TGTGCCAGTAGTATATGGGACTGGACAGGGATGGATGGCTACACCTTC. It yields the protein CASSIWDWTGMDGYTF.